This T cell receptor (beta chain) was found in a study of cytomegalovirus exposure and HLA in healthy donors. Study conclusions and caveats: Analysis was carried out at a later point, and it linked a missense DCLRE1C variant to TCR beta V- and J-gene trimming. Among immune exposure information, only CMV serostatus was available.

PCR was performed using 60 Vbeta and 13 Jbeta primers. The protocol was immunoSEQ multiplex PCR, while the TCRdb copy is restricted to in-frame clones and leaves out a portion. The table shows approximately 76,000 clones, with 70% to 85% occurring only once. Deletions cut 3 bases from V and 3 bases from J, with 15 bases between. Germline V gene lookup returns CDR1 LGHNA and CDR2 YNFKEQ. The CDR3 is 15 residues long. As regards this clone: Its antigen is as yet unknown.

The source material was PBMCs. This chain joins TRBV4-2 and TRBJ2-7; possibly TRBD1 for D (6 bases). The sequence came from a man between 25 and 39 years old in good health and CMV-seronegative. The CDR3 bases are TGTGCCAGCAGCCATGAACAGGGATCTTACTACGAGCAGTACTTC. As protein: CASSHEQGSYYEQYF.